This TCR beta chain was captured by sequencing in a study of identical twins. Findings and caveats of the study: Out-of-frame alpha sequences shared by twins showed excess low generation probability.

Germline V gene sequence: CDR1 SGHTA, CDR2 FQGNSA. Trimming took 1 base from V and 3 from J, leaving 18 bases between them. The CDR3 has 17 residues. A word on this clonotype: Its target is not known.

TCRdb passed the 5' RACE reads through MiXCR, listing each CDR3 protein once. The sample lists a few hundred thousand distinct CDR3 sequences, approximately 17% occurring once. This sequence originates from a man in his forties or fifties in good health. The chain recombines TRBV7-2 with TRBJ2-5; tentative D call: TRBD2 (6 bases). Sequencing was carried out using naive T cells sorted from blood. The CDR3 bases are TGTGCCAGCAGCTTAGTAGGATCGTGGGTAGCGGAAGAGACCCAGTACTTC. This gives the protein CASSLVGSWVAEETQYF.